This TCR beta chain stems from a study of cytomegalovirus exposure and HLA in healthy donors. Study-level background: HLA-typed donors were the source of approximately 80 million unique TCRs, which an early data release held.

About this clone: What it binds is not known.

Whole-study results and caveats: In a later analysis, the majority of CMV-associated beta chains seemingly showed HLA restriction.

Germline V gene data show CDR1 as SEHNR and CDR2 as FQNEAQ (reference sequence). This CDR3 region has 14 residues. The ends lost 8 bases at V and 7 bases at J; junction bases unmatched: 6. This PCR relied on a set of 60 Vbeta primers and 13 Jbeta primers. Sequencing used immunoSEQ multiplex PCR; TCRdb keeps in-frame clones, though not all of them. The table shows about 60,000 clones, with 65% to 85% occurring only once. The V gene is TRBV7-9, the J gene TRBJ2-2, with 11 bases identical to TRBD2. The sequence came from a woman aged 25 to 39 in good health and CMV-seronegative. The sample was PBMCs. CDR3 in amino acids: CASATSGVIGELFF. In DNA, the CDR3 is TGTGCCAGCGCGACTAGCGGGGTTATCGGGGAGCTGTTTTTT. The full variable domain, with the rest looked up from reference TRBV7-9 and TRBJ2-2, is DTGVSQNPRHKITKRGQNVTFRCDPISEHNRLYWYRQTLGQGPEFLTYFQNEAQLEKSRLLSDRFSAERPKGSFSTLEIQRTEQGDSAMYLCASATSGVIGELFFGEGSRLTVL.